Included here is one TCR beta chain sequence, with context. These data belong to a study of blood T cell dynamics during melanoma immunotherapy. Time point denoted: week 3, after first cycle of checkpoint inhibitor. Sampling occurred pretreatment (T0) and at week 3 (W3), after cycle one of checkpoint blockade. Apart from two fast progressors, RECIST 1.1 response was judged 12 weeks post-infusion. Clones were read by immunoSEQ multiplex PCR, and TCRdb kept only the in-frame ones, dropping some. Seen here are 25,000 to 30,000 clones, over 80% observed once, and the top ten hold approximately 10%. V was shortened by 0 bases and J by 7 bases, with 12 bases between the two germline ends. Germline assignment: CDR1 SGHVS and CDR2 FQNEAQ. This CDR3 comprises 14 residues.

This clonotype was obtained from a human donor with melanoma. Sequences were derived from blood, sampled from a patient treated with checkpoint blockade. This chain connects TRBV7-8 to TRBJ2-5; tentative D call: TRBD1 (5 bases). The CDR3 protein is CASSLARSQGTQYF. CDR3 DNA: TGTGCCAGCAGCTTAGCGCGGAGTCAGGGGACCCAGTACTTC.